This entry features one TCR beta chain sequence. Its antigen is as yet unknown. This sample was taken from a study of T cell responses to AZD1222 COVID-19 vaccine. Clones were sequenced by immunoSEQ multiplex PCR, and TCRdb holds only the in-frame ones, with some missing. Of around 150,000 clones in the sample, roughly 94% were seen once. Overall study results and limits: Sampling that yielded the repertoires occurred only after the peak T cell response. Nearly half of the spike-specific TCRs reportedly recognize variant regions that carry no mutations. Clonal diversity may have been underestimated, and the donors were mostly white British, with more females than males.

Samples with a second dose at about 4 or about 12 weeks were pooled together. The source was peripheral blood, collected 28 days after the second AZD1222 dose. The source of this sequence is an adult who received the AZD1222 COVID-19 vaccine.

The CDR3 DNA reads TGTGCCAGCAAAAGGGGGACAGCTGGAAACACCATATATTTT. The encoded protein is CASKRGTAGNTIYF. The V and J genes are TRBV6-5 and TRBJ1-3; 7 positions agree with TRBD1. J gave up 2 bases and V 7 bases, and 5 bases lay outside the gene matches. The CDR3 runs 14 residues. Germline V CDR1 and CDR2: MNHEY, SVGAGI.